Below, one TCR beta chain is given with its context. The antigen it recognizes is unknown. Base quality data are lacking; no much larger clone is found one base away. The CDR3 holds 14 amino acids from the cysteine to the phenylalanine. Of the read, only the CDR3 DNA is kept; its 42 bases are in frame from base 1. The germline V gene encodes CDR1 GTSNPN and CDR2 SVGIG (reference sequence). V loses 0 bases at its end and J loses 6 bases; junction bases beyond the gene matches: 3. This record comes from a study of T cell changes during pregnancy in multiple sclerosis (dated by TCRdb to between 2018 and 2021). The study in broad terms: The study looked at changes in the T cell repertoire across pregnancy in women with multiple sclerosis.

The library relied on the immunoSEQ multiplex PCR assay. In TCRdb, the immuneACCESS table is reduced to in-frame sequences with V and J assigned. These tables do not hold every clone; where another copy was compared, an unresolved V gene accounts for under half, and the others remain unexplained. The table for this sample lists more than 90,000 clones; approximately 90% of them were counted only once. The top ten clonotypes cover 1.5% to 1.9% of the sample. Here the chain combines TRBV30 and TRBJ1-2, with 11 junctional bases fitting TRBD1. The source was peripheral blood, collected in the third trimester of pregnancy. The TCR sequence derives from a female donor with multiple sclerosis, enrolled in a pregnancy study. In nucleotides, the sequence is TGTGCCTGGAGTGTGGACAGGGGGCGGCATGGCTACACCTTC. The encoded protein is CAWSVDRGRHGYTF. Extended through the reference TRBV30 and TRBJ1-2 proteins, this CDR3 yields the full variable domain: SQTIHQWPATLVQPVGSPLSLECTVEGTSNPNLYWYRQAAGRGLQLLFYSVGIGQISSEVPQNLSASRPQDRQFILSSKKLLLSDSGFYLCAWSVDRGRHGYTFGSGTRLTVV.